The clone carrying this T cell receptor (beta chain) has just a few counts. The data were taken from a study of cytomegalovirus exposure and HLA in healthy donors. At the level of the study: Around 180 million T cells yielded 100 million or so unique TCR beta sequences in earlier analysis.

The PCR had 60 Vbeta and 13 Jbeta primers. Assay used: immunoSEQ multiplex PCR; TCRdb lists only in-frame clones, some missing. The sample includes roughly 120,000 clones, around four fifths of them seen just once. This CDR3 contains 11 residues. Trimming took 2 bases from V and 3 from J, leaving 3 bases between them. CDR1 is SGHRS and CDR2 is YFSETQ in the germline V gene. This receptor was taken from a man aged 55-75 years in good health and CMV-seropositive. The J gene is TRBJ2-7, the V gene TRBV5-1; D call uncertain. The sequenced sample consisted of PBMCs. In DNA form, the CDR3 reads TGCGCCAGCAGCTTCCTCTACGAGCAGTACTTC. Amino acids: CASSFLYEQYF.